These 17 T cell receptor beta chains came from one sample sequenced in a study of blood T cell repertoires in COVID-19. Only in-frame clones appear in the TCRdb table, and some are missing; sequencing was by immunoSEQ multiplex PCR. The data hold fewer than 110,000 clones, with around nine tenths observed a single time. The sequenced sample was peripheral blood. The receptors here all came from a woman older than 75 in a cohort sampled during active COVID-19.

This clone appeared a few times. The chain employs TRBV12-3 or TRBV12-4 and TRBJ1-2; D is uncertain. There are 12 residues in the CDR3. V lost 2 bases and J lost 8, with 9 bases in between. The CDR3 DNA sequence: TGTGCCAGCAGTTTAACAGTCTTGGGCTACACCTTC. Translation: CASSLTVLGYTF.

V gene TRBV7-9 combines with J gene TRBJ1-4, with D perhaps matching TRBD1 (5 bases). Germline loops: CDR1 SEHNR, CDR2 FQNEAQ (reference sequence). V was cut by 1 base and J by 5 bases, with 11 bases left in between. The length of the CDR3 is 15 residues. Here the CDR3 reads CASSLDGAMNEKLFF. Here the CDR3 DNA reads TGTGCCAGCAGCTTAGATGGGGCCATGAATGAAAAACTGTTTTTT. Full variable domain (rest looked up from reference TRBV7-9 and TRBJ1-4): DTGVSQNPRHKITKRGQNVTFRCDPISEHNRLYWYRQTLGQGPEFLTYFQNEAQLEKSRLLSDRFSAERPKGSFSTLEIQRTEQGDSAMYLCASSLDGAMNEKLFFGSGTQLSVL.

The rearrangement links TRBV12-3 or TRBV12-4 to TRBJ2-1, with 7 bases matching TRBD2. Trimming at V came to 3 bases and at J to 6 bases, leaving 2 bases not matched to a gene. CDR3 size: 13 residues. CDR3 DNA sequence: TGTGCCAGCAGTTTGGCGGGAGCCAATGAGCAGTTCTTC. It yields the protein CASSLAGANEQFF.

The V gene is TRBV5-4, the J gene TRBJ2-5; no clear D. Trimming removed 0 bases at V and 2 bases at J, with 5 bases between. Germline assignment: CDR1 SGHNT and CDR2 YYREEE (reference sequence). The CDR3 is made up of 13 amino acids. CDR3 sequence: CASSLDTQETQYF. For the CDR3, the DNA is TGTGCCAGCAGCTTGGACACACAAGAGACCCAGTACTTC.

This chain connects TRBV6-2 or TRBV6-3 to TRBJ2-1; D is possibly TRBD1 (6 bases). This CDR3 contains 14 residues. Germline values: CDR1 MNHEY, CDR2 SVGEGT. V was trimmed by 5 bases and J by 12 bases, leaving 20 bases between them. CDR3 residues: CASSDNLGGRGQFF. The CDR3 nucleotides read TGTGCCAGCAGTGACAACCTAGGGGGACGGGGGCAGTTCTTC.

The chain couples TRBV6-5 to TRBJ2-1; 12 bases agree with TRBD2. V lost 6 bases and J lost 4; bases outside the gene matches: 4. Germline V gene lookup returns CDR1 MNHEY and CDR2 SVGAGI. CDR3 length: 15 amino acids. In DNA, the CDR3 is TGTGCCAGCAGCCTCACTAGCGGGGGGTACAATGAGCAGTTCTTC. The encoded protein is CASSLTSGGYNEQFF.

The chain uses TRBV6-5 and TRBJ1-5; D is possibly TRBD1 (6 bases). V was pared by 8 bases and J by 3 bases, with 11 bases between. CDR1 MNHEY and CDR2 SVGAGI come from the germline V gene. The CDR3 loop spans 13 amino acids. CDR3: CASSRDNNQPQHF. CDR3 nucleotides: TGTGCCAGCTCTCGGGACAACAATCAGCCCCAGCATTTT.

CDR3 amino acids: CASSLVTGFLSGSSYEQYF. CDR3 sequence (DNA): TGTGCCAGCAGCTTAGTTACTGGGTTTCTTAGCGGGAGCTCCTACGAGCAGTACTTC. The chain combines TRBV7-9 with TRBJ2-7; 9 bases align to TRBD2. Germline CDR1 SEHNR, CDR2 FQNEAQ (reference sequence). The junction had 13 bases not matched to a gene; V was cut back by 1 base and J by 0 bases. The CDR3 has 19 amino acids.

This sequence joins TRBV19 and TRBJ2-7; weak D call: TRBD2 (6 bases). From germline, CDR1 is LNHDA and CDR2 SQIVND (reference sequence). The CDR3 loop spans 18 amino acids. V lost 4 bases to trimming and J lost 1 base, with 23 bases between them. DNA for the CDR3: TGTGCCAGTAGTAAAGGGAGGAGGGCCCTACCCTATTCCTACGAGCAGTACTTC. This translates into CASSKGRRALPYSYEQYF.

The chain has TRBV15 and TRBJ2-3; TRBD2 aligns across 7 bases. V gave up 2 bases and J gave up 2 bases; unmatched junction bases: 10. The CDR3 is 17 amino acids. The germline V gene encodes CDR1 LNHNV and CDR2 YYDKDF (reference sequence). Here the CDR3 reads CATSRRSSGNPTDTQYF. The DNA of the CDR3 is TGTGCCACCAGCAGACGATCAAGCGGGAATCCCACAGATACGCAGTATTTT.

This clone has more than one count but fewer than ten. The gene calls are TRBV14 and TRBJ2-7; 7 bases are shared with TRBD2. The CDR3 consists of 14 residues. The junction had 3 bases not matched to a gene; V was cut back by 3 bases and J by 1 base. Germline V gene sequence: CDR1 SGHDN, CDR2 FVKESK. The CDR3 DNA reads TGTGCCAGCAGCCAGTGGGGGGGATCCTACGAGCAGTACTTC. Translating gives CASSQWGGSYEQYF.

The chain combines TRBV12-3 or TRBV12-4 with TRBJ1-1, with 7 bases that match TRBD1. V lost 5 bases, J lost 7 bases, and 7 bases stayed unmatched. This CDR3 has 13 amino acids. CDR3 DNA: TGTGCCAGCAGTATGGGAAGACAGGGTGAAGCTTTCTTT. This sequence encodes CASSMGRQGEAFF.

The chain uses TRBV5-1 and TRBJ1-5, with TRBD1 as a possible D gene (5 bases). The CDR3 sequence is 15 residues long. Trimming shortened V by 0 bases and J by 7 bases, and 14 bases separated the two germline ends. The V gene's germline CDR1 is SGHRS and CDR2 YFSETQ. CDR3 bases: TGCGCCAGCAGCTTGGAAGGGGATCAGAGACAGCCCCAGCATTTT. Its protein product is CASSLEGDQRQPQHF.

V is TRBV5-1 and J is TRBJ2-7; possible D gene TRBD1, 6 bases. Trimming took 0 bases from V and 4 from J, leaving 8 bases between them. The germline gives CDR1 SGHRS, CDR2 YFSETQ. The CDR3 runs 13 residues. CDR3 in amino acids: CASSLGQEYEQYF. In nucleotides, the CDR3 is TGCGCCAGCAGCTTGGGACAGGAGTACGAGCAGTACTTC.

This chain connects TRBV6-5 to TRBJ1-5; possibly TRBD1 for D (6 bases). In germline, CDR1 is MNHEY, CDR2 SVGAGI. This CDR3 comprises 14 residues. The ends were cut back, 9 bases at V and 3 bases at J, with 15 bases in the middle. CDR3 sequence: CASQGRVVNQPQHF. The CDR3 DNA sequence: TGTGCCAGTCAGGGGAGGGTTGTCAATCAGCCCCAGCATTTT.

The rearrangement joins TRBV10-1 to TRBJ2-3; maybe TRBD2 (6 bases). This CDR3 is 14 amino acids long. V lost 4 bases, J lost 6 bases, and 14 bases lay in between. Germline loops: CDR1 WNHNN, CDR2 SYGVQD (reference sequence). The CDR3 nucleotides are TGCGCCAGCAGTGGCGGGGATTCTACGGATACGCAGTATTTT. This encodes CASSGGDSTDTQYF.

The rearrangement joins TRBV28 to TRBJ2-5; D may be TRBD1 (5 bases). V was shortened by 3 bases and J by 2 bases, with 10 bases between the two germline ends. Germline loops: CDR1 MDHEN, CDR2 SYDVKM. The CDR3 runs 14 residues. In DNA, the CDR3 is TGTGCCAGCAGTTTTAAGGGGCGTCAAGAGACCCAGTACTTC. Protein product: CASSFKGRQETQYF.